A single sample gave rise to the 32 T cell receptor beta chains below, sequenced in a study of spatial heterogeneity in lung cancer. Time point here: sample taken at primary tumor resection. TCRdb re-called the 5' RACE reads through MiXCR, storing one row per CDR3 protein. The table lists about 9,000 distinct CDR3 sequences, 3.5% to 5.5% of them singletons. The source was PBMCs, collected at surgery. These receptors were obtained from a male donor with early-stage non-small cell lung cancer.

Many counts were recorded for this clonotype. CDR3 region: CASSHTTGLVDTEAFF. The CDR3, as DNA: TGTGCCAGCTCACACACGACAGGGCTGGTGGACACTGAAGCTTTCTTT. This chain links TRBV18 with TRBJ1-1, with 7 bases identical to TRBD1. Germline V gene data show CDR1 as KGHSH and CDR2 as LQKENI. This CDR3 has 16 residues. Unmatched junction bases numbered 11, after V lost 4 bases and J lost 3 bases.

This chain links TRBV6-1 with TRBJ2-2, with D possibly matching TRBD1 (6 bases). The CDR3 has 14 residues. V was shortened by 5 bases and J by 5 bases, with 12 bases between the two germline ends. Germline CDR1 is MNHNS and CDR2 is SASEGT. The CDR3 bases are TGTGCCAGCAGTAAGGGAAGGGGGACCGGGGAGCTGTTTTTT. Translation: CASSKGRGTGELFF.

This clonotype was found many times. The chain joins TRBV6-2 or TRBV6-3 to TRBJ2-1, with unresolved D. The CDR3 is made up of 11 amino acids. The germline V and J ends were trimmed by 0 bases and 10 bases, with 4 bases remaining between them. Germline lookup yields CDR1 MNHEY and CDR2 SVGEGT. The CDR3 nucleotides read TGTGCCAGCAGTTACTCGGGAGAGCAGTTCTTC. Its translation: CASSYSGEQFF.

The table lists this clonotype with many counts. The rearrangement joins TRBV20-1 to TRBJ1-6; 7 positions agree with TRBD1. CDR1 is DFQATT and CDR2 is SNEGSKA in the germline V gene (reference sequence). Trimming at V came to 6 bases and at J to 6 bases, leaving 5 bases not matched to a gene. The CDR3 is 13 residues long. CDR3 nucleotides: TGCAGTGCCGAGGGGGCTCCTAATTCACCCCTCCACTTT. It codes for CSAEGAPNSPLHF.

This clonotype is medium-sized by share. The J gene is TRBJ1-4, the V gene TRBV28; possibly TRBD1 for D (5 bases). Germline lookup yields CDR1 MDHEN and CDR2 SYDVKM. The CDR3 is 14 amino acids. V shed 2 bases and J shed 7 bases, with 11 bases lying between them. CDR3 in amino acids: CASSLILDSEKLFF. CDR3 coding DNA: TGTGCCAGCAGTTTAATATTAGACAGTGAAAAACTGTTTTTT. The full variable domain, rest sourced from reference TRBV28 and TRBJ1-4, is DVKVTQSSRYLVKRTGEKVFLECVQDMDHENMFWYRQDPGLGLRLIYFSYDVKMKEKGDIPEGYSVSREKKERFSLILESASTNQTSMYLCASSLILDSEKLFFGSGTQLSVL.

This clonotype is categorized as medium-sized. The chain couples TRBV29-1 to TRBJ1-5; no definite D call. CDR3 length: 12 amino acids. Germline CDR1 and CDR2: SQVTM and ANQGSEA. V was shortened by 6 bases and J by 2 bases, with 8 bases between the two germline ends. Here the CDR3 DNA reads TGCAGCGTGTTGGTGGGCAATCAGCCCCAGCATTTT. It specifies CSVLVGNQPQHF.

In this sample, this clonotype turned up a few times. This chain uses TRBV4-1 with TRBJ1-1; D gene uncertain. This CDR3 is built from 12 residues. Germline V gives CDR1 MGHRA, CDR2 YSYEKL. V gave up 4 bases and J gave up 8 bases, with 11 bases separating them. This CDR3 reads CASSLPFSEAFF. The CDR3 bases are TGCGCCAGCAGCCTTCCATTTTCGGAAGCTTTCTTT.

This clonotype was observed many times. The chain recombines TRBV3-1 with TRBJ2-3, with 10 bases matching TRBD2. The CDR3 length is 16 residues. Trimming removed 6 bases from V and 1 base from J; junction bases left unmatched: 7. Looked up from germline, CDR1 is LGHDT and CDR2 is YNNKEL (reference sequence). In DNA, the CDR3 is TGTGCCAGCAGACCGAGCGGGGGGGCTCGCACAGATACGCAGTATTTT. It yields the protein CASRPSGGARTDTQYF.

The rearrangement links TRBV20-1 to TRBJ2-5, with 9 bases that match TRBD1. After removal of 6 bases from V and 5 bases from J, the junction contained 10 bases not matched to a gene. The CDR3 consists of 14 residues. CDR1 is DFQATT and CDR2 is SNEGSKA in the germline V gene (reference sequence). The CDR3 loop is CSADPQGARETQYF. The CDR3 nucleotides read TGCAGTGCCGATCCACAGGGGGCTCGGGAGACCCAGTACTTC.

The CDR3 is CASSLLRGPFRSSYNEQFF. CDR3 sequence (DNA): TGTGCCAGCAGCTTACTAAGGGGGCCCTTTCGAAGCTCCTACAATGAGCAGTTCTTC. This chain uses TRBV7-2 with TRBJ2-1; TRBD1 aligns across 7 bases. With 2 bases clipped from V and 0 bases from J, the junction kept 13 bases outside the gene matches. Germline-derived CDR1 and CDR2 are SGHTA and FQGNSA. The CDR3 spans 19 residues.

By proportion, this clonotype is medium-sized. This chain uses TRBV12-3 or TRBV12-4 with TRBJ2-1; maybe TRBD2 (5 bases). The CDR3 loop spans 14 amino acids. The V end was cut by 2 bases, the J end by 7 bases, with 12 bases between. The CDR3, as DNA: TGTGCCAGCAGTTTATCGGCTAGCCAGAATGAGCAGTTCTTC. Translating it yields CASSLSASQNEQFF.

This clonotype occurred many times. V gene TRBV5-1 combines with J gene TRBJ1-1; TRBD1 might be the D (5 bases). The V end was cut by 0 bases, the J end by 0 bases, with 6 bases between. The V gene's germline CDR1 is SGHRS and CDR2 YFSETQ. The CDR3 has 14 amino acids. The CDR3 here is CASSLEGVNTEAFF. CDR3 sequence (DNA): TGCGCCAGCAGCTTGGAAGGGGTGAACACTGAAGCTTTCTTT.

This clonotype was counted many times. The J gene is TRBJ2-7, the V gene TRBV21-1. TRBV21-1 counts as a pseudogene. There are 13 residues in the CDR3. CDR3 bases: TGTGCCAGCAATTACGGACCGGCCTACGAGCAGTACGTC. This gives the protein CASNYGPAYEQYV.

This clonotype showed up just a few times. The J gene is TRBJ2-1, the V gene TRBV5-1; a weak D match, TRBD2 (6 bases). The V gene's germline CDR1 is SGHRS and CDR2 YFSETQ. This CDR3 spans 17 amino acids. V lost 1 base to trimming and J lost 0 bases, with 14 bases between them. As DNA, the CDR3 is TGCGCCAGCAGCTTGCTCGGGGGAAGGGGCTCCTACAATGAGCAGTTCTTC. This gives the protein CASSLLGGRGSYNEQFF.

Sample share makes this clonotype medium-sized. The chain recombines TRBV6-5 with TRBJ2-7, with TRBD1 matching 9 bases. Germline V lookup: CDR1 MNHEY, CDR2 SVGAGI. V was pared by 0 bases and J by 2 bases, with 11 bases of the junction left unmatched. The CDR3 extends over 18 amino acids. The CDR3 loop is CASSYSRTGVPSPYEQYF. The CDR3 nucleotides are TGTGCCAGCAGTTACTCGAGGACAGGGGTGCCAAGCCCCTACGAGCAGTACTTC.

The table lists this clonotype with many counts. The chain combines TRBV4-2 with TRBJ2-2, with TRBD1 matching 7 bases. This CDR3 is 18 amino acids long. CDR1 and CDR2 from the germline V gene are LGHNA and YNFKEQ. Trimming at V came to 4 bases and at J to 2 bases, leaving 13 bases not matched to a gene. As DNA, the CDR3 is TGTGCCAGCAGCCTCACTTTTCTAGGGACAGTTAACACCGGGGAGCTGTTTTTT. It codes for CASSLTFLGTVNTGELFF.

This clonotype has at least ten counts. The gene calls are TRBV5-1 and TRBJ2-7; the D gene is possibly TRBD1 (5 bases). Trimming cost V 4 bases and J 2 bases, with 16 bases left between them. Germline V gene data show CDR1 as SGHRS and CDR2 as YFSETQ. The CDR3 is 15 amino acids. CDR3 sequence (DNA): TGCGCCAGCAGCCTTGGGGCAACGCAAGCCTACGAGCAGTACTTC. Its translation: CASSLGATQAYEQYF.

This clonotype was seen many times. The chain couples TRBV20-1 to TRBJ1-3; perhaps TRBD1 as D (6 bases). Germline V gene sequence: CDR1 DFQATT, CDR2 SNEGSKA (reference sequence). This CDR3 is 14 amino acids long. V was shortened by 3 bases and J by 0 bases, with 9 bases between the two germline ends. The CDR3 here is CSASTGNSGNTIYF. The CDR3 DNA sequence: TGCAGTGCTAGCACAGGGAACTCTGGAAACACCATATATTTT.

This clonotype was counted at least ten times. V and J are TRBV5-6 and TRBJ2-3; D is ambiguous. Germline-derived CDR1 and CDR2 are SGHDT and YYEEEE. This CDR3 has 13 amino acids. Trimming pared 4 bases from V and 4 bases from J, leaving 10 bases between. The CDR3 spells CASSLDLADTQYF. In DNA form, the CDR3 reads TGTGCCAGCAGCCTAGATTTAGCAGATACGCAGTATTTT.

The chain links TRBV29-1 to TRBJ2-1, with unresolved D. Germline assignment: CDR1 SQVTM and CDR2 ANQGSEA. The CDR3 spans 14 residues. Trimming left V 7 bases short and J 0 bases short, with 13 bases between. The CDR3 is CSASTPVSYNEQFF. The DNA of the CDR3 is TGCAGCGCCTCCACACCGGTCTCCTACAATGAGCAGTTCTTC.

The V call is TRBV24-1, the J call TRBJ2-3; the D is unclear. The CDR3 has 15 residues. Germline assignment: CDR1 KGHDR and CDR2 SFDVKD. The V gene lost 4 bases and the J gene lost 2 bases, with 12 bases spanning the gap. The CDR3 protein is CATSDPGAVTDTQYF. The CDR3, as DNA: TGTGCCACCAGTGACCCGGGTGCGGTCACAGATACGCAGTATTTT.

This clonotype occurred many times. V is TRBV5-1 and J is TRBJ2-7; 7 nucleotides match TRBD1. CDR1 and CDR2 from the germline V gene are SGHRS and YFSETQ. The trim removed 4 bases at V and 3 bases at J, leaving 10 bases unmatched. The CDR3 contains 15 residues. The CDR3 spells CASSPGTARFYEQYF. As DNA, the CDR3 is TGCGCCAGCAGCCCCGGGACAGCAAGATTCTACGAGCAGTACTTC. Together with reference TRBV5-1 and TRBJ2-7, the CDR3 gives the full variable domain: KAGVTQTPRYLIKTRGQQVTLSCSPISGHRSVSWYQQTPGQGLQFLFEYFSETQRNKGNFPGRFSGRQFSNSRSEMNVSTLELGDSALYLCASSPGTARFYEQYFGPGTRLTVT.

This clonotype has ten or more counts. The chain is built from TRBV12-3 or TRBV12-4 and TRBJ2-5; 10 bases line up with TRBD2. This CDR3 has 17 amino acids. After removal of 3 bases from V and 1 base from J, the junction contained 8 bases not matched to a gene. The CDR3 DNA follows: TGTGCCAGCAGTTTGGGGATTAGCGGGGGGCCCCAAGAGACCCAGTACTTC. This translates into CASSLGISGGPQETQYF.

This clonotype was seen at least ten times. The rearrangement uses TRBV7-6 and TRBJ2-5; D may match TRBD1 or TRBD2 (5 bases each). V was trimmed by 3 bases and J by 4 bases, leaving 12 bases between them. CDR1 is SGHVS, CDR2 FNYEAQ, per germline. CDR3 length: 14 residues. CDR3 sequence (DNA): TGTGCCAGCAGCTTTCAGGGCGGGCGAGAGACCCAGTACTTC. Its protein is CASSFQGGRETQYF.

The rearrangement uses TRBV27 and TRBJ2-1; 10 bases are a match to TRBD1. Per germline, CDR1 MNHEY and CDR2 SMNVEV (reference sequence). The CDR3 runs to 13 residues. The ends lost 10 bases at V and 6 bases at J; junction bases unmatched: 6. The CDR3: CAIGQGVGNEQFF. The CDR3 DNA reads as TGTGCCATAGGACAGGGGGTCGGCAATGAGCAGTTCTTC.

This clonotype was found many times. The rearrangement joins TRBV10-3 to TRBJ2-5, with D perhaps matching TRBD2 (5 bases). Germline-derived CDR1 and CDR2 are ENHRY and SYGVKD. The V end lost 0 bases, the J end lost 5 bases, and 19 bases lay between the germline ends. CDR3 length: 17 residues. This CDR3 reads CAISESDLAKPRETQYF. CDR3 DNA: TGTGCCATCAGTGAGTCGGACCTAGCAAAGCCCAGGGAGACCCAGTACTTC.

This clonotype was counted at least ten times. The genes are TRBV6-1 and TRBJ2-6, with D unresolved. CDR1 is MNHNS, CDR2 SASEGT, per germline. Trimming cost V 3 bases and J 0 bases, with 9 bases left between them. CDR3 length: 16 residues. This CDR3 reads CASSESRPSGANVLTF. For the CDR3, the DNA is TGTGCCAGCAGTGAGTCCAGACCCTCTGGGGCCAACGTCCTGACTTTC.

Sample share makes this clonotype medium-sized (0.01 to 0.1%). This chain links TRBV29-1 with TRBJ2-2, with 7 bases identical to TRBD1. CDR1 and CDR2 (germline): SQVTM, ANQGSEA. The length of the CDR3 is 13 residues. V was clipped by 6 bases and J by 3 bases; unmatched bases: 4. Here the CDR3 DNA reads TGCAGCGTCGACAGGGCGGACACCGGGGAGCTGTTTTTT. Its protein is CSVDRADTGELFF.

This clonotype was observed at least ten times. The chain employs TRBV10-3 and TRBJ1-2; maybe TRBD1 (6 bases). The CDR3 is made up of 14 amino acids. Trimming shortened V by 2 bases and J by 3 bases, and 10 bases separated the two germline ends. Germline values: CDR1 ENHRY, CDR2 SYGVKD. CDR3 loop: CAISERQEYYGYTF. In nucleotides, the CDR3 is TGTGCCATCAGTGAGCGACAGGAGTACTATGGCTACACCTTC.

A word on this clonotype: This likely comes from a read error, as the CDR3 has no conserved phenylalanine or tryptophan at its end. This chain links TRBV5-1 with TRBJ2-3; D remains unclear. The CDR3 totals 14 residues. The V gene's germline CDR1 is SGHRS and CDR2 YFSETQ. The V gene lost 0 bases and the J gene lost 5 bases, with 10 bases spanning the gap. The chain's CDR3 is CASSLGRHRDTQYC. The DNA for the CDR3 is TGCGCCAGCAGCTTGGGGCGTCACAGAGATACGCAGTATTGT.

This clonotype was recorded at least ten times. The V call is TRBV5-1, the J call TRBJ2-3; D ambiguous. Per the germline V gene, CDR1 is SGHRS and CDR2 is YFSETQ. CDR3 size: 14 residues. The germline V and J ends were trimmed by 3 bases and 0 bases, with 8 bases remaining between them. The DNA for the CDR3 is TGCGCCAGCAGCTCCGGACCGAGCACAGATACGCAGTATTTT. Its protein is CASSSGPSTDTQYF.

This clonotype has just a few counts. A much larger clone differs from this one at a single base, so this may be a read error. The V call is TRBV15, the J call TRBJ1-5; D is undetermined. The CDR3 has 15 amino acids. Germline V gene lookup returns CDR1 LNHNV and CDR2 YYDKDF (reference sequence). The CDR3 reads CVTSRDMAGNQPQHF. The CDR3 coding sequence is TGTGTCACCAGCAGAGATATGGCGGGCAATCAGCCCCAGCATTTT.